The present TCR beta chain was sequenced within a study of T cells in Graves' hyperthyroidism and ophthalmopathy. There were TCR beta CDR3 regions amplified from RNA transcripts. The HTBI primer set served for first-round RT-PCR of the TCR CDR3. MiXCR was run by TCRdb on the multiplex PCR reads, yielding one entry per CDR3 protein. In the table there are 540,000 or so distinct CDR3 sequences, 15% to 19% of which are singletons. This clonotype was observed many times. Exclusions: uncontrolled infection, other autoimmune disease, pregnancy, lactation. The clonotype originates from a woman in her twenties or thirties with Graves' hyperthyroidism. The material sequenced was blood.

CDR3: CASSPGLAGVTGELFF. CDR3 in DNA: TGTGCCAGCAGCCCCGGACTAGCGGGAGTTACCGGGGAGCTGTTTTTT. The gene calls are TRBV7-2 and TRBJ2-2; 13 nucleotides agree with TRBD2. The CDR3 extends over 16 amino acids. Germline loops: CDR1 SGHTA, CDR2 FQGNSA. The junction had 5 bases not matched to a gene; V was cut back by 5 bases and J by 5 bases.